The 5 T cell receptor beta chains in this list originate from one sample, sequenced in a study of blood T cells in healthy people across ages. The authors ran a second PCR of about 7 to 12 cycles using a sample-barcoded 5' primer and a J-beta primer mix. TCRdb processed the 5' RACE reads anew with MiXCR; each CDR3 protein has one entry. Altogether fewer than 800,000 distinct CDR3 sequences are present, approximately 25% being singletons, with the ten largest covering roughly a tenth. These data were also filed under a second study, of T cells of mothers and their children.

Sequencing used blood. The receptor source for this set is a boy aged 5-17 years in good health.

This chain connects TRBV5-6 to TRBJ2-1; D remains unclear. The V and J ends lost 1 base and 0 bases respectively, with 5 bases between them. The CDR3 has 14 amino acids. Germline CDR1 and CDR2: SGHDT and YYEEEE. Here the CDR3 reads CASSLPNSYNEQFF. In DNA, the CDR3 is TGTGCCAGCAGCTTGCCAAACTCCTACAATGAGCAGTTCTTC.

This chain uses TRBV6-2 or TRBV6-3 with TRBJ2-7; D gene unclear. The V end lost 0 bases, the J end lost 5 bases, and 11 bases lay between the germline ends. This CDR3 comprises 14 residues. Germline-derived CDR1 and CDR2 are MNHEY and SVGEGT. The CDR3 DNA reads TGTGCCAGCAGTTACTCGTTGGCGGTCGACGAGCAGTACTTC. It encodes CASSYSLAVDEQYF.

The rearrangement uses TRBV5-5 and TRBJ2-4; 7 nucleotides align to TRBD2. The V gene end was trimmed by 0 bases and the J gene end by 0 bases; junction bases not matched to a gene: 6. CDR1 is SGHKS and CDR2 is YYEKEE in the germline V gene (reference sequence). The CDR3 contains 17 residues. The CDR3 DNA is TGTGCCAGCAGCTTGGTAGGTTCTAGCGGAGCCAAAAACATTCAGTACTTC. Its translation: CASSLVGSSGAKNIQYF.

The V gene is TRBV7-9, the J gene TRBJ1-1; no reliable D call. The CDR3 covers 16 residues. The germline gives CDR1 SEHNR, CDR2 FQNEAQ (reference sequence). Trimming removed 5 bases from V and 8 bases from J, with 24 bases in between. The CDR3 DNA sequence: TGTGCCAGCAGCCAAAGAGGTGTTGAGTTGGCGAGGGAAGCTTTCTTT. This codes for CASSQRGVELAREAFF.

This sequence joins TRBV7-9 and TRBJ1-2; a possible D gene is TRBD1 (6 bases). The V gene's germline CDR1 is SEHNR and CDR2 FQNEAQ (reference sequence). Trimming left V 4 bases short and J 4 bases short, with 10 bases between. The length of the CDR3 is 13 residues. The chain's CDR3 is CASSSTGAYGYTF. In DNA form, the CDR3 reads TGTGCCAGCAGCTCGACAGGAGCCTATGGCTACACCTTC.